The 32 T cell receptor beta chains below all came from one sample that was sequenced in a study of T-cell reconstitution after alpha-beta-depleted transplantation in children. During its preparation, the TCRbeta library received unique molecular identifiers. A single record per CDR3 protein comes from TCRdb applying MiXCR to the PCR reads. The table shows about 610,000 distinct CDR3 sequences, with roughly a tenth occurring only once. This material consisted of PBMCs from the stem cell graft donor, taken from the stem cell graft. These receptor sequences come from a human donor who donated a stem cell graft to a child with acute myeloid leukemia.

This clonotype was counted at least ten times. The chain combines TRBV6-2 or TRBV6-3 with TRBJ2-7; 9 positions match TRBD1. There are 14 residues in the CDR3. The trim removed 2 bases at V and 6 bases at J, leaving 5 bases unmatched. Germline values: CDR1 MNHEY, CDR2 SVGEGT. As DNA, the CDR3 is TGTGCCAGCAGTTACGGGACAGGGATGCTCGAGCAGTACTTC. Amino acid sequence: CASSYGTGMLEQYF.

This clonotype was seen many times. The genes are TRBV4-2 and TRBJ2-1; 8 positions agree with TRBD2. Germline CDR1 LGHNA, CDR2 YNFKEQ. V was pared by 0 bases and J by 7 bases, with 2 bases of the junction left unmatched. This CDR3 comprises 14 residues. The CDR3 is CASSQDGGRNEQFF. The DNA for the CDR3 is TGTGCCAGCAGCCAAGATGGCGGGAGGAATGAGCAGTTCTTC.

This clonotype was picked up a small number of times. The chain links TRBV3-1 to TRBJ2-7; unclear D gene. The CDR3 extends over 15 amino acids. Germline V gives CDR1 LGHDT, CDR2 YNNKEL (reference sequence). V lost 1 base and J 3 bases, leaving 13 bases between the germline ends. CDR3: CASSQGQAFRYEQYF. The CDR3 nucleotides are TGTGCCAGCAGCCAAGGGCAGGCCTTTCGCTACGAGCAGTACTTC.

This sequence joins TRBV25-1 and TRBJ2-3; no reliable D call. CDR1 MGHDK and CDR2 SYGVNS come from the germline V gene. Trimming removed 7 bases from V and 0 bases from J, with 32 bases in between. This CDR3 region has 21 residues. Here the CDR3 reads CASTPNVGRHQPPTSTDTQYF. In nucleotides, the CDR3 is TGTGCCAGCACCCCGAACGTAGGAAGGCATCAACCACCTACTAGCACAGATACGCAGTATTTT.

This clonotype occurred a few times. This sequence joins TRBV15 and TRBJ2-7, with D possibly being TRBD1 (5 bases). V lost 0 bases to trimming and J lost 2 bases, with 8 bases between them. Germline CDR1 is LNHNV and CDR2 is YYDKDF (reference sequence). CDR3 length equals 14 residues. The CDR3 DNA reads as TGTGCCACCAGCAGAGAACAGGCTGCCTACGAGCAGTACTTC. This sequence encodes CATSREQAAYEQYF.

The chain is built from TRBV29-1 and TRBJ1-1; 7 bases match TRBD1. The germline V gene has CDR1 SQVTM and CDR2 ANQGSEA. The CDR3 is 14 amino acids. The junction had 8 bases not matched to a gene; V was cut back by 7 bases and J by 0 bases. The chain's CDR3 is CSGHRQGLNTEAFF. The DNA for the CDR3 is TGCAGCGGACACAGACAGGGATTGAACACTGAAGCTTTCTTT.

Ten or more counts support this clonotype. The chain combines TRBV14 with TRBJ2-1, with D possibly being TRBD1 or TRBD2 (5 bases each). Trimming removed 2 bases from V and 3 bases from J, with 14 bases in between. Germline loops: CDR1 SGHDN, CDR2 FVKESK. This CDR3 contains 16 residues. CDR3 residues: CASSQRKGTLYNEQFF. CDR3 DNA: TGTGCCAGCAGCCAAAGGAAAGGGACCCTCTACAATGAGCAGTTCTTC.

This clonotype has at least ten counts. The rearrangement joins TRBV12-3 or TRBV12-4 to TRBJ2-5, with D hard to call. This CDR3 spans 13 amino acids. V was pared by 2 bases and J by 2 bases, with 6 bases between. The CDR3 coding sequence is TGTGCCAGCAGTTTAATGGTACAAGAGACCCAGTACTTC. It yields the protein CASSLMVQETQYF.

With respect to this clonotype: A read error may account for a junction end that differs from germline. The rearrangement uses TRBV28 and TRBJ2-3; D unresolved. Germline loops: CDR1 MDHEN, CDR2 SYDVKM. The CDR3 covers 13 residues. CDR3 protein: CASSLGLADTLYF. CDR3 nucleotide sequence: TGTGCCAGCAGTTTAGGTTTGGCAGATACGCTGTATTTT.

The J gene is TRBJ2-1, the V gene TRBV29-1; no reliable D call. Germline V gene data show CDR1 as SQVTM and CDR2 as ANQGSEA. The V and J ends lost 7 bases and 7 bases respectively, with 8 bases between them. This CDR3 has 10 amino acids. The CDR3 loop is CSGSVNEQFF. The CDR3 DNA reads TGCAGCGGTTCGGTTAATGAGCAGTTCTTC.

This clonotype was observed a handful of times. J is TRBJ2-7 and V is TRBV20-1, with 7 nucleotides matching TRBD2. CDR1 and CDR2 (germline): DFQATT, SNEGSKA (reference sequence). The CDR3 has 13 amino acids. Written as DNA, the CDR3 is TGCAGCACGTGGCGGGAGAGGTTATACGAGCAGTACTTC. It specifies CSTWRERLYEQYF.

At least ten counts were recorded for this clonotype. The rearrangement links TRBV6-2 or TRBV6-3 to TRBJ2-1; D unresolved. The CDR3 totals 13 residues. Trimming shortened V by 5 bases and J by 1 base, and 6 bases separated the two germline ends. Per the germline V gene, CDR1 is MNHEY and CDR2 is SVGEGT. The CDR3 coding sequence is TGTGCCAGCAGTCAGGAATCCTACAATGAGCAGTTCTTC. Translation gives CASSQESYNEQFF.

This clonotype was picked up a small number of times. This sequence joins TRBV3-1 and TRBJ1-2; possible D gene TRBD1, 6 bases. The CDR3 spans 14 residues. The germline V gene has CDR1 LGHDT and CDR2 YNNKEL (reference sequence). V shed 4 bases and J shed 8 bases, with 17 bases lying between them. For the CDR3, the DNA is TGTGCCAGCAGCCTTTCGGGGGGCCCTGGAGGCTACACCTTC. Its translation: CASSLSGGPGGYTF.

This clonotype was seen at least ten times. The rearrangement uses TRBV18 and TRBJ1-1; D is ambiguous. This CDR3 spans 13 amino acids. With 2 bases removed from V and 3 bases from J, the gap between germline ends came to 7 bases. Germline CDR1 and CDR2: KGHSH and LQKENI. CDR3 nucleotides: TGTGCCAGCTCACCAGGGATGGACACTGAAGCTTTCTTT. It specifies CASSPGMDTEAFF. The full variable domain, completed using reference TRBV18 and TRBJ1-1, is NAGVMQNPRHLVRRRGQEARLRCSPMKGHSHVYWYRQLPEEGLKFMVYLQKENIIDESGMPKERFSAEFPKEGPSILRIQQVVRGDSAAYFCASSPGMDTEAFFGQGTRLTVV.

In its sample, this clonotype was seen a few times. CDR3 sequence (DNA): TGTGCCAGCAGCCAAGCTAACTCTGGGGCCAACGTCCTGACTTTC. Translation: CASSQANSGANVLTF. V gene TRBV3-1 combines with J gene TRBJ2-6; no firm D call. Trimming took 1 base from V and 0 from J, leaving 4 bases between them. The V gene's germline CDR1 is LGHDT and CDR2 YNNKEL (reference sequence). The CDR3 has 15 residues. Looking up the rest from reference TRBV3-1 and TRBJ2-6 gives the full variable domain: DTAVSQTPKYLVTQMGNDKSIKCEQNLGHDTMYWYKQDSKKFLKIMFSYNNKELIINETVPNRFSPKSPDKAHLNLHINSLELGDSAVYFCASSQANSGANVLTFGAGSRLTVL.

This clonotype was seen at least ten times. The chain links TRBV4-3 to TRBJ2-5; D not resolved. The V end lost 0 bases, the J end lost 0 bases, and 8 bases lay between the germline ends. The V gene's germline CDR1 is LGHNA and CDR2 YSLEER. CDR3 size: 15 residues. CDR3 bases: TGCGCCAGCAGCCAAGATCGGGTGAACCAAGAGACCCAGTACTTC. Amino acid sequence: CASSQDRVNQETQYF.

The chain has TRBV7-2 and TRBJ2-1, with TRBD2 identical over 7 bases. V trimming: 10 bases; J trimming: 7 bases; junction bases outside the gene matches: 7. CDR3 size: 12 residues. Germline assignment: CDR1 SGHTA and CDR2 FQGNSA. DNA of the CDR3: TGTGCCATAGGACTAGTGGGTAATGAGCAGTTCTTC. Residues: CAIGLVGNEQFF.

This clonotype was recorded many times. V usage is TRBV5-1 and J usage is TRBJ2-7, with 7 positions matching TRBD1. Germline-derived CDR1 and CDR2 are SGHRS and YFSETQ. Trimming removed 4 bases from V and 5 bases from J; junction bases left unmatched: 9. The CDR3 totals 14 residues. CDR3 protein: CASSHGTVSDEQYF. The CDR3 nucleotides are TGCGCCAGCAGCCACGGGACAGTCTCGGACGAGCAGTACTTC. Full variable domain (rest looked up from reference TRBV5-1 and TRBJ2-7): KAGVTQTPRYLIKTRGQQVTLSCSPISGHRSVSWYQQTPGQGLQFLFEYFSETQRNKGNFPGRFSGRQFSNSRSEMNVSTLELGDSALYLCASSHGTVSDEQYFGPGTRLTVT.

At least ten counts were recorded for this clonotype. V gene TRBV20-1 combines with J gene TRBJ2-1, with D tentatively TRBD2 (6 bases). V was cut by 1 base and J by 12 bases, with 13 bases left in between. Germline CDR1 reads DFQATT; CDR2 reads SNEGSKA (reference sequence). The CDR3 contains 12 residues. CDR3 in amino acids: CSARVSGEGQFF. In nucleotides, the CDR3 is TGCAGTGCTAGAGTCTCGGGGGAAGGGCAGTTCTTC.

The V call is TRBV20-1, the J call TRBJ2-7; TRBD2 matches 15 bases. Germline V gives CDR1 DFQATT, CDR2 SNEGSKA (reference sequence). J was trimmed by 5 bases and V by 3 bases; bases with no gene match: 11. The CDR3 extends over 17 amino acids. The CDR3 sequence: CSARGPGLAGGNDEQYF. CDR3 in DNA: TGCAGTGCTAGGGGCCCGGGACTAGCGGGAGGAAACGACGAGCAGTACTTC.

This clonotype was detected ten times or more. The junction departs from the called germline gene at one end, perhaps through a read error. This chain links TRBV7-3 with TRBJ2-1, with D tentatively TRBD2 (6 bases). Germline V gene sequence: CDR1 SGHTA, CDR2 FQGTGA. The CDR3 runs 14 residues. The CDR3 protein is CASSLGTSYNEQFF. The CDR3 nucleotides read TGCGCCAGCAGCTTGGGGACTTCCTACAATGAGCAGTTCTTC. The full variable domain, rest sourced from reference TRBV7-3 and TRBJ2-1, is GAGVSQTPSNKVTEKGKYVELRCDPISGHTALYWYRQSLGQGPEFLIYFQGTGAADDSGLPNDRFFAVRPEGSVSTLKIQRTERGDSAVYLCASSLGTSYNEQFFGPGTRLTVL.

This clonotype was picked up a small number of times. This sequence joins TRBV7-8 and TRBJ1-1; D is possibly TRBD1 (5 bases). Germline CDR1 reads SGHVS; CDR2 reads FQNEAQ. This CDR3 has 15 amino acids. V lost 0 bases to trimming and J lost 0 bases, with 8 bases between them. The CDR3 sequence is CASSLASGVNTEAFF. CDR3 DNA sequence: TGTGCCAGCAGCTTAGCTTCGGGGGTGAACACTGAAGCTTTCTTT.

Written as DNA, the CDR3 is TGTGCCAGCAGACTAGACGGCTCTGGAAACACCATATATTTT. It specifies CASRLDGSGNTIYF. The chain recombines TRBV3-1 with TRBJ1-3; no reliable D call. The V and J ends lost 6 bases and 0 bases respectively, with 9 bases between them. Germline lookup yields CDR1 LGHDT and CDR2 YNNKEL (reference sequence). The CDR3 loop spans 14 amino acids.

The table lists this clonotype with many counts. The J gene is TRBJ2-1, the V gene TRBV12-3 or TRBV12-4; TRBD2 aligns across 11 bases. CDR3 length: 14 residues. J gave up 3 bases and V 8 bases, and 3 bases lay outside the gene matches. CDR3 sequence: CASRGLADYNEQFF. CDR3 sequence (DNA): TGTGCCAGCCGGGGACTAGCGGACTACAATGAGCAGTTCTTC.

The chain recombines TRBV12-3 or TRBV12-4 with TRBJ2-3, with D perhaps matching TRBD2 (6 bases). V was pared by 5 bases and J by 0 bases, with 15 bases between. The length of the CDR3 is 16 residues. CDR3 in amino acids: CASSLLASISTDTQYF. As DNA, the CDR3 is TGTGCCAGCAGTCTTCTAGCGTCAATCAGCACAGATACGCAGTATTTT.

The CDR3 spells CASSSLRQGMNTEAFF. CDR3 nucleotide sequence: TGTGCCAGCAGTTCCCTTAGACAGGGAATGAACACTGAAGCTTTCTTT. The chain couples TRBV6-2 or TRBV6-3 to TRBJ1-1; TRBD1 matches at 7 bases. V lost 4 bases, J lost 0 bases, and 8 bases stayed unmatched. This CDR3 is 16 amino acids long. Germline V gives CDR1 MNHEY, CDR2 SVGEGT.

The sample holds a few counts of this clonotype. The chain combines TRBV29-1 with TRBJ1-1, with D possibly being TRBD1 (5 bases). The CDR3 is 17 residues long. V was pared by 1 base and J by 1 base, with 19 bases between. The germline V gene has CDR1 SQVTM and CDR2 ANQGSEA. DNA of the CDR3: TGCAGCGTTGAAGGGGGGAAGGGCTCGATCGGGAACACTGAAGCTTTCTTT. Translation gives CSVEGGKGSIGNTEAFF.

The chain links TRBV5-6 to TRBJ2-7; 8 bases map to TRBD1. Germline V gives CDR1 SGHDT, CDR2 YYEEEE. This CDR3 is 16 amino acids long. After removal of 4 bases from V and 5 bases from J, the junction contained 14 bases not matched to a gene. The chain's CDR3 is CASSPTGRTGINEQYF. In DNA, the CDR3 is TGTGCCAGCAGCCCAACTGGACGGACAGGGATCAACGAGCAGTACTTC.

This clonotype showed up many times. J is TRBJ2-6 and V is TRBV5-1, with D unresolved. The CDR3 sequence is 18 residues long. Trimming removed 0 bases at V and 0 bases at J, with 13 bases between. Germline CDR1 and CDR2: SGHRS and YFSETQ. The CDR3 region is CASSLVSVAYSGANVLTF. For the CDR3, the DNA is TGCGCCAGCAGCTTGGTTTCTGTGGCCTACTCTGGGGCCAACGTCCTGACTTTC.

Ten or more counts support this clonotype. This sequence joins TRBV20-1 and TRBJ1-4; 7 bases map to TRBD1. The CDR3 loop spans 13 amino acids. Looked up from germline, CDR1 is DFQATT and CDR2 is SNEGSKA (reference sequence). After removal of 6 bases from V and 13 bases from J, the junction contained 14 bases not matched to a gene. CDR3 sequence reads: CSALGTESLGLFF. The CDR3 DNA reads TGCAGTGCCCTTGGGACAGAAAGTTTAGGACTGTTTTTT.

This clonotype was seen ten or more times. CDR3 DNA sequence: TGCAGCGTTCAACCTCCCAGCGGGAGACCGGGCGAGCAGTACTTC. It codes for CSVQPPSGRPGEQYF. The chain couples TRBV29-1 to TRBJ2-7, with TRBD2 identical over 8 bases. Unmatched junction bases numbered 15, after V lost 5 bases and J lost 6 bases. This CDR3 comprises 15 residues. CDR1 is SQVTM, CDR2 ANQGSEA, per germline.

This clonotype was recorded many times. The chain couples TRBV29-1 to TRBJ2-1; D not certain. Germline lookup yields CDR1 SQVTM and CDR2 ANQGSEA. The CDR3 spans 20 residues. Trimming took off 3 bases at V and 7 bases at J, with 34 bases between the two ends. The CDR3 region has the DNA TGCAGCGTTGAGGACCTACTTGGGCTTGCCCACGGAGACACGTTGAATGAGCAGTTCTTC. Protein: CSVEDLLGLAHGDTLNEQFF.